This T cell receptor (beta chain) was sequenced in a study of CD8 T cells in ankylosing spondylitis. This clonotype has a count of ten or more. TCRdb independently ran MiXCR on the 5' RACE reads; one entry per CDR3 protein. The table has about 240,000 distinct CDR3 sequences, 8% to 9.5% seen once. V lost 1 base and J 7 bases, leaving 9 bases between the germline ends. CDR1 and CDR2 from the germline V gene are SGHRS and YFSETQ. The CDR3 contains 13 residues. The chain couples TRBV5-1 to TRBJ1-5; D is uncertain. The sequencing sample was made of blood, either unsorted or a sorted T cell fraction (not recorded which). This sequence was found in a male donor with ankylosing spondylitis or in good health (not recorded which). The CDR3 reads CASSLNPDQPQHF. The CDR3 nucleotides read TGCGCCAGCAGCTTGAATCCCGACCAGCCCCAGCATTTT.